Listed below are T cell receptor beta chains from one sample, sequenced in a study of OX40 agonist ivuxolimab in advanced cancers. Repertoires were generated with immunoSEQ multiplex PCR, while TCRdb's copy carries only in-frame clones and drops some. The sample yields tens of thousands of clones, around 83% seen once. This specimen consisted of CD4+ or CD8+ T cells sorted from blood, obtained in a trial of the OX40 agonist ivuxolimab. These receptors all stem from an adult with an advanced solid tumor such as melanoma, head and neck, liver or kidney cancer. CDR3s include the opening cysteine and the closing phenylalanine or tryptophan. A D gene is named only where the DNA matches it firmly. The listing skips clone size in some rows; elsewhere it reads once, few, many or a size class.

CDR3 protein,CDR3 DNA,clone size,J gene,V gene,D gene
CASSSVRGQGISGNTIYF,TGTGCCAGCTCATCGGTCCGGGGACAGGGGATTTCCGGAAACACCATATATTTT,.,TRBJ1-3,TRBV18,TRBD1
CASSVVATKNTGELFF,TGTGCCAGCAGCGTAGTAGCAACTAAGAACACCGGGGAGCTGTTTTTT,.,TRBJ2-2,TRBV9,.
CASSIGGGATNEKLFF,TGTGCCAGTAGTATCGGGGGTGGTGCAACTAATGAAAAACTGTTTTTT,few,TRBJ1-4,TRBV19,.
CASSSGLGLLGNTIYF,TGCGCCAGCAGCTCTGGATTGGGGCTCCTAGGAAACACCATATATTTT,.,TRBJ1-3,TRBV5-1,.
CASSLPPGIEQYF,TGTGCCAGCAGCTTACCCCCAGGGATCGAGCAGTACTTC,once,TRBJ2-7,TRBV7-8,.
CASSPPSGADTQYF,TGTGCCAGCTCACCTCCAAGCGGGGCTGATACGCAGTATTTT,.,TRBJ2-3,TRBV18,TRBD2
CASSPIPYNEQFF,TGTGCCAGTAGTCCCATCCCATACAATGAGCAGTTCTTC,.,TRBJ2-1,TRBV19,.
CASSVHGVELFF,TGTGCCAGCAGCGTTCACGGGGTCGAACTGTTTTTT,once,TRBJ1-4,TRBV9,.
CASSYSSGVGTEAFF,TGTGCCAGCAGTTATTCTAGTGGGGTTGGAACTGAAGCTTTCTTT,.,TRBJ1-1,TRBV6-5,.
CASSLRAGGPTDTQYF,TGTGCCAGCAGCTTAAGGGCGGGAGGGCCCACAGATACGCAGTATTTT,.,TRBJ2-3,TRBV7-6,TRBD2
CASAGTLQNNYGYTF,TGTGCCAGCGCGGGGACGCTCCAGAATAACTATGGCTACACCTTC,.,TRBJ1-2,TRBV18,.
CASSDDRDGTQYF,TGCGCCAGCAGCGACGACAGGGATGGGACCCAGTACTTC,.,TRBJ2-5,TRBV5-1,TRBD1
CASSWGGGRAGEQYF,TGTGCCAGCAGTTGGGGCGGCGGGAGGGCGGGCGAGCAGTACTTC,.,TRBJ2-7,TRBV28,TRBD2
CASTHNGAQNYEQYF,TGTGCCAGTACCCATAATGGGGCCCAGAACTACGAGCAGTACTTC,once,TRBJ2-7,TRBV19,.
CASSFPGRGGTEAFF,TGTGCCAGCAGTTTTCCGGGCAGGGGGGGAACTGAAGCTTTCTTT,.,TRBJ1-1,TRBV28,TRBD1
CATSRGGTGVKTQYF,TGTGCCACCAGCAGGGGCGGGACAGGGGTAAAGACCCAGTACTTC,.,TRBJ2-5,TRBV15,TRBD1
CASSLLWGRPAGYTF,TGTGCCAGCAGCCTCCTTTGGGGCAGGCCGGCGGGCTACACCTTC,.,TRBJ1-2,TRBV11-3,.
CASSVAPIAGQETQYF,TGTGCCAGCAGCGTAGCCCCGATAGCGGGGCAAGAGACCCAGTACTTC,.,TRBJ2-5,TRBV9,TRBD2
CASSQVDLLAFGEQYF,TGCGCCAGCAGCCAAGTGGATCTCCTAGCGTTTGGCGAGCAGTACTTC,.,TRBJ2-7,TRBV4-1,.
CASSQARFSGNTIYF,TGTGCCAGCAGCCAAGCCCGTTTCTCTGGAAACACCATATATTTT,.,TRBJ1-3,TRBV4-2,.
CASSSDATNEKLFF,TGTGCCAGCAGCTCAGATGCAACTAATGAAAAACTGTTTTTT,.,TRBJ1-4,TRBV5-6,.
CATSGGTLQPQHF,TGTGCCACCAGCGGGGGGACGCTGCAGCCCCAGCATTTT,few,TRBJ1-5,TRBV15,.
CASAYNPGLAGGGGNEQFF,TGCGCCAGCGCCTATAACCCGGGACTAGCGGGAGGGGGGGGCAATGAGCAGTTCTTC,.,TRBJ2-1,TRBV5-1,TRBD2
CASSLPGNTEAFF,TGTGCCAGCAGCTTACCGGGGAACACTGAAGCTTTCTTT,.,TRBJ1-1,TRBV5-4,.
CASSSTVTGELFF,TGTGCCAGCAGCTCGACTGTCACCGGGGAGCTGTTTTTT,once,TRBJ2-2,TRBV5-6,.
CASSLLGPDTQYF,TGTGCCAGCAGCTTACTGGGACCAGATACGCAGTATTTT,few,TRBJ2-3,TRBV7-9,.
CASRLRTGNQPQHF,TGTGCCAGTCGACTTAGGACAGGCAATCAGCCCCAGCATTTT,.,TRBJ1-5,TRBV19,.
CASSDNGAGDTQYF,TGTGCCAGCAGTGACAACGGTGCGGGAGATACGCAGTATTTT,.,TRBJ2-3,TRBV6-4,.
CASSQERQTQETQYF,TGCGCCAGCAGCCAAGAGCGACAAACGCAAGAGACCCAGTACTTC,few,TRBJ2-5,TRBV5-1,.
CANSSLQLAHQETQYF,TGCGCCAACAGCTCCCTACAACTAGCGCACCAAGAGACCCAGTACTTC,.,TRBJ2-5,TRBV5-1,TRBD2
CASRLTGQALLSGNTIYF,TGTGCAAGTCGCTTAACCGGACAGGCCCTTCTCTCTGGAAACACCATATATTTT,.,TRBJ1-3,TRBV12-2,.
CASSLRGYEQYF,TGTGCCAGCAGTTTACGAGGTTACGAGCAGTACTTC,.,TRBJ2-7,TRBV28,.
CASSFFGGRSTDTQYF,TGTGCCAGCAGCTTCTTCGGGGGCCGTAGCACAGATACGCAGTATTTT,.,TRBJ2-3,TRBV11-3,.
CASSGRIGGNAGELFF,TGTGCCAGCAGCGGCCGGATTGGAGGAAACGCCGGGGAGCTGTTTTTT,.,TRBJ2-2,TRBV7-3,.
CASSRDKSSYEQYF,TGTGCCAGCAGCCGGGACAAGTCGTCCTACGAGCAGTACTTC,.,TRBJ2-7,TRBV7-7,.
CASSSVQGWAVKYTDTQYF,TGTGCCAGCAGTTCTGTCCAAGGCTGGGCAGTCAAATACACAGATACGCAGTATTTT,.,TRBJ2-3,TRBV27,.
CSATGAGTEAFF,TGCAGCGCGACAGGGGCGGGAACTGAAGCTTTCTTT,.,TRBJ1-1,TRBV29-1,TRBD1